These T cell receptor beta chains were read from a single sample in a study of blood T cells in healthy people across ages. In TCRdb, the 5' RACE reads were re-called with MiXCR into one record per CDR3 protein. The table shows hundreds of thousands of distinct CDR3 sequences, with around 45% occurring only once. The sequencing sample was made of blood. The receptor source for this set is an older man in good health. Both conserved end residues are part of each CDR3. D genes are given only for firm matches. Some rows mark clone size as missing; the rest say once, few, many or name a class of expanded clone.

cdr3_aa cdr3_nt v_call clone_size j_call cdr3_length d_call
CSAAKISTDTQYF TGCAGTGCTGCCAAGATTAGCACAGATACGCAGTATTTT TRBV20-1 NA TRBJ2-3 13 NA
CASSLYPGYEAEAFF TGTGCCAGCAGCTTATACCCAGGGTACGAGGCTGAAGCTTTCTTT TRBV7-3 NA TRBJ1-1 15 NA
CASSLSGTADPPETQYF TGTGCCAGCAGCTTGTCCGGGACTGCCGACCCCCCAGAGACCCAGTACTTC TRBV7-8 few TRBJ2-5 17 NA
CASSQQGPREGYTF TGTGCCAGCAGCCAACAGGGGCCTCGGGAGGGCTACACCTTC TRBV6-6 NA TRBJ1-2 14 TRBD1
CSARASTSGSLIHEQYF TGCAGTGCTAGAGCTAGTACTAGCGGGAGTCTGATACACGAGCAGTACTTC TRBV20-1 NA TRBJ2-7 17 TRBD2
CASSEALPKSSYEQYF TGTGCCAGCAGTGAAGCCCTACCCAAAAGCTCCTACGAGCAGTACTTC TRBV2 NA TRBJ2-7 16 NA
CASSTALADSYNEQFF TGTGCCAGCAGTACGGCACTAGCGGACTCCTACAATGAGCAGTTCTTC TRBV6-5 NA TRBJ2-1 16 TRBD2
CASSAASGGYSSSYNEQFF TGTGCCAGCAGTGCGGCTAGCGGGGGTTACTCGAGCTCCTACAATGAGCAGTTCTTC TRBV12-3/TRBV12-4 NA TRBJ2-1 19 TRBD2
CASSEQSDGNSPLHF TGTGCCAGCAGTGAACAGTCCGACGGTAATTCACCCCTCCACTTT TRBV25-1 many TRBJ1-6 15 NA
CASSLGQGVMNTEAFF TGTGCCAGCAGCCTTGGACAGGGGGTGATGAACACTGAAGCTTTCTTT TRBV7-9 NA TRBJ1-1 16 TRBD1
CASSEIRWEQYF TGTGCCAGCAGTGAAATCCGGTGGGAGCAGTACTTC TRBV2 NA TRBJ2-7 12 NA
CASSPSGASTDTQYF TGTGCCAGCAGCCCTAGCGGGGCTAGCACAGATACGCAGTATTTT TRBV28 few TRBJ2-3 15 TRBD2
CASSNPGREETQYF TGTGCCAGCAGCAACCCCGGCAGGGAAGAGACCCAGTACTTC TRBV7-3 few TRBJ2-5 14 NA
CASSYLGSYGYTF TGTGCCAGCAGTTATCTGGGATCTTATGGCTACACCTTC TRBV25-1 NA TRBJ1-2 13 NA
CASSPVGAAAGELFF TGCGCCAGCAGCCCAGTCGGGGCCGCGGCCGGGGAGCTGTTTTTT TRBV4-3 few TRBJ2-2 15 NA
CASMLAGSTDTQYF TGTGCCAGCATGTTAGCGGGATCCACAGATACGCAGTATTTT TRBV7-2 few TRBJ2-3 14 TRBD2
CASSQFGNSNQPQHF TGTGCCAGCAGCCAATTCGGCAATAGCAATCAGCCCCAGCATTTT TRBV3-1 few TRBJ1-5 15 NA
CSAGKGTRAEAFF TGCAGTGCTGGAAAAGGCACACGGGCTGAAGCTTTCTTT TRBV20-1 NA TRBJ1-1 13 NA
CASSQDPGTNEKLFF TGTGCCAGCAGCCAAGACCCGGGCACTAATGAAAAACTGTTTTTT TRBV3-1 NA TRBJ1-4 15 NA
CASSYRQGNQPQHF TGTGCCAGCAGTTACCGACAGGGCAATCAGCCCCAGCATTTT TRBV12-3/TRBV12-4 few TRBJ1-5 14 NA
CASSDRGSLRTDTQYF TGTGCCAGCAGTGACAGGGGCAGCTTACGCACAGATACGCAGTATTTT TRBV2 once TRBJ2-3 16 NA
CASGNGDEQFF TGTGCTAGTGGTAACGGGGACGAGCAGTTCTTC TRBV12-5 NA TRBJ2-1 11 NA
CSAWASGRTDTQYF TGCAGTGCTTGGGCTAGCGGGAGGACAGATACGCAGTATTTT TRBV20-1 NA TRBJ2-3 14 TRBD2
CASNPDSSSYNEQYF TGTGCCAGCAACCCAGACTCGAGCTCCTACAATGAGCAGTACTTC TRBV7-9 NA TRBJ2-7 15 NA
CASSLLASTAPVETQYF TGTGCCAGCAGCTTATTAGCGTCGACAGCGCCCGTTGAGACCCAGTACTTC TRBV11-3 NA TRBJ2-5 17 NA
CASSWGGSDEQFF TGTGCCAGCTCTTGGGGGGGGTCCGATGAGCAGTTCTTC TRBV5-6 many TRBJ2-1 13 TRBD2
CASRGTRGQYRLAAYNEQFF TGTGCCAGCAGGGGTACCCGGGGACAGTACCGACTAGCGGCCTACAATGAGCAGTTCTTC TRBV7-9 few TRBJ2-1 20 TRBD2
CASSLPSSGYNEQFF TGTGCCAGCAGTTTACCGTCTAGCGGATACAATGAGCAGTTCTTC TRBV28 NA TRBJ2-1 15 TRBD2
CSAGGSGMGSKNIQYF TGCAGTGCGGGCGGTAGCGGGATGGGGTCCAAAAACATTCAGTACTTC TRBV20-1 many TRBJ2-4 16 TRBD2
CASSQKAFRGNEQFF TGTGCCAGCAGCCAAAAGGCATTCCGGGGCAATGAGCAGTTCTTC TRBV3-1 NA TRBJ2-1 15 NA
CATSDTASWVYNEQFF TGTGCCACCAGTGATACAGCTAGTTGGGTCTACAATGAGCAGTTCTTC TRBV24-1 NA TRBJ2-1 16 NA
CASSVAGLAGPISYEQYF TGTGCCAGCAGCGTAGCGGGACTAGCGGGACCGATTTCCTACGAGCAGTACTTC TRBV9 NA TRBJ2-7 18 TRBD2
CAWTPTATAYNERFF TGTGCCTGGACGCCCACCGCGACAGCTTACAATGAGCGGTTCTTC TRBV30 NA TRBJ2-1 15 NA
CATSRPITSGRRNEQYF TGTGCCACCAGCAGACCCATTACTAGCGGGAGAAGGAATGAGCAGTACTTC TRBV15 NA TRBJ2-5 17 TRBD2
CATSREVYNSPLHF TGTGCCACCAGCAGGGAGGTCTATAATTCACCCCTCCACTTT TRBV15 NA TRBJ1-6 14 NA
CASSFQRGSYNEQFF TGTGCCAGCAGTTTCCAGCGGGGATCATACAATGAGCAGTTCTTC TRBV2 few TRBJ2-1 15 TRBD2
CSVSASGQGSGEQYF TGCAGCGTTTCTGCCTCGGGACAGGGTTCGGGTGAGCAGTACTTC TRBV29-1 NA TRBJ2-7 15 TRBD1
CASSLSVGSGTLNTDTQYF TGTGCCAGCAGCTTATCTGTGGGGAGCGGGACTTTGAACACAGATACGCAGTATTTT TRBV11-2 NA TRBJ2-3 19 TRBD2
CSARDRIVNTEAFF TGCAGTGCTAGGGACAGAATTGTGAACACTGAAGCTTTCTTT TRBV20-1 many TRBJ1-1 14 NA
CASNPLPRSWGDQPQHF TGTGCCAGCAACCCCCTTCCTAGGTCGTGGGGGGATCAGCCCCAGCATTTT TRBV28 NA TRBJ1-5 17 NA
CATRDTPGNEQFF TGTGCCACCAGGGACACTCCGGGCAATGAGCAGTTCTTC TRBV15 NA TRBJ2-1 13 NA